The T cell receptor beta chain under discussion was sequenced for a study of blood T cell repertoires in COVID-19 (dated by TCRdb to 2019 to 2021). Background for the entire study: Samples covering the acute and convalescent phases of COVID-19 were provided by collaborators in the United States, Italy and Spain. Where available, HLA class I and class II types were obtained from metadata supplied by the sample provider rather than from assay-based typing. The material from the prospective study consisted of cDNA or gDNA derived from T cells, B-cell-depleted T cells, or PBMCs. Samples were obtained from the ongoing ImmuneRACE study (first 160 participants) and from 1,254 subjects provided by 6 global collaborators. The dataset comprised deeply sampled blood TCRbeta repertoires from subjects exposed to, actively infected with, or recovered from COVID-19. A freely available public database, intended as a resource for researchers studying the immune response to SARS-CoV-2, is where the repertoires were released. Nearly every sample came with metadata listing a de-identified subject ID, COVID-19 status, age in years and sex. What the work shows at the level of the full study, not this receptor alone: The quantity of clinical and demographic metadata differed by source and by participant and was supplied without curation.

At one collaborating source in Seattle, patients were enrolled during active infection and were followed longitudinally through the course of disease. Whole blood was collected in K2EDTA tubes by collaborating institutions according to the institutions' own protocols. Collaborator samples were shipped for TCRbeta analysis as frozen whole blood, isolated PBMCs, or DNA extracted from either sample type. The immunoSEQ Assay, a bias-controlled multiplex PCR, was used to amplify TCRbeta CDR3 regions from genomic DNA. The paper's processing steps were these. Within the assay, amplification of reference gene primers was used to estimate how many nucleated cells each sample contained. To quantify the absolute abundance of each unique TCRbeta CDR3 rearrangement, sequence reads were collapsed and filtered. For each sample, productive Simpson clonality was calculated as the square root of Simpson's diversity index across productive rearrangements. TCRdb provides this immuneACCESS table in a form limited to in-frame rearrangements. Some clones are lacking; in checked studies, under half of them reflect an unresolved V gene, and why the rest are absent is not known. The DNA was the basis for D and trimming; V, J and clone size are from that table. The sample profile shows 200,000 to 250,000 clones; roughly 79% of them were found once. The ten top clones hold 6.5% to 9% of the sample.

Per the germline V gene, SGDLS is the CDR1 and YYNGEE is the CDR2. The CDR3 holds 16 amino acids from the cysteine to the phenylalanine. Here the CDR3 DNA is all that survives: 48 bases in frame from base 1. Trimming takes 4 bases from V and 6 bases from J, and the germline ends sit 20 bases apart. A word on this clone: This clone's antigen is unknown. Base qualities are not provided; no much larger clone lies one nucleotide away.

The receptor comes from a woman aged 80 or over with COVID-19, enrolled during active disease. The V and J genes are TRBV9 and TRBJ2-1; the D gene is perhaps TRBD2, on 7 matching bases. Sequenced sample: peripheral blood. The bases read TGTGCCAGCAGCCCCCTGGTGGGGGGGGCCGGCAATGAGCAGTTCTTC. Translated, this gives CASSPLVGGAGNEQFF.